This TCR beta chain is from a study of cytotoxic CD8 clonotypes in ibrutinib-treated CLL listed by TCRdb under 2021. As for the study more broadly: The cohort had ten to twelve relapsed/refractory and around 15 treatment-naive patients; approximately 17 were IGHV unmutated. On average, each sample yielded 250,000 to 300,000 productive templates and tens of thousands of productive rearrangements. Response samples were obtained after a median of roughly eleven months of treatment, with a range of about 6 to 40 months. Every sample from remission and from progressive disease was obtained while the patients were still on ibrutinib. Of the 86 people in the trial, around 25 had longitudinal samples available. Cryopreserved peripheral blood mononuclear cells were collected at three points: before therapy, at response, and at either sustained remission or disease progression. Partial responses were observed in 24 patients and complete responses in 2; after a median follow-up of 68 months, remission was maintained in 15 or so patients and progression was observed in roughly 12.

Comment on this clone: Its antigen has not been determined. Base qualities are not at hand, and no much larger clone is one base apart.

In light of the paper, this sample's time point label describes: progressive disease on ibrutinib. For TCR beta library preparation, 1.5 to 2 micrograms of genomic DNA was extracted from cryopreserved PBMCs. Longitudinal blood samples from CLL patients on ibrutinib monotherapy were analyzed using high-throughput TCR beta sequencing. The patients took part in an open-label, single-center phase 2 trial of ibrutinib monotherapy. The goal of deep resolution MiSeq sequencing was a depth between 1 in 1 million and 1 in 200,000 T cells, and coverage averaged 10x per clonotype. The immunoSEQ hsTCRB Kit was used to generate the TCR beta libraries. Per the source publication's procedure: The data were analyzed with ImmunoSEQ Analyzer and ImmunoSEQ Data Assistant, and V, D and J gene assignments followed IMGT definitions. Clonality, with values ranging from 0 to 1, was calculated as one minus the normalized Shannon entropy of productive rearrangement frequencies. Public clonotype analysis was restricted to overrepresented clonotypes comprising at least 0.05% of each patient's repertoire. Some 13 repertoires from age-matched healthy donors, obtained from immuneACCESS, served as clonality controls. Here the immuneACCESS table is served through TCRdb, limited to in-frame sequences with V and J called. Missing clones are a known gap in these copies; in checked studies unresolved V genes cover under half, and the rest lacks a known reason. V, J and clone size are taken as reported in that table, and D and trimming were inferred from the DNA itself. The sample table lists approximately 150,000 clones, 70% to 90% of them with a count of one. The top ten clonotypes cover 3% to 3.5% of the sample.

General findings and caveats noted by the study authors: An increase in clonality was observed at ibrutinib response, with clonality remaining stable during sustained remission and falling back toward baseline at progression. At baseline, clonality was higher than in age-matched healthy donors and showed a strong correlation with circulating CD8+ T-cell counts. Sustained-remission and progressing patients did not have matched sampling times, and lymph node repertoires were not examined. Public clonotypes were rare and either shrank or stayed stable during treatment, and the rise in clonality at ibrutinib response reflected expansion of private clonotypes.

The sequence was collected from a human donor with chronic lymphocytic leukemia. The sequenced sample was PBMCs, obtained at disease progression, from a patient treated with ibrutinib.

The CDR3 has the sequence CASSQNRPYEQYF. The sequenced DNA is TGTGCCAGCAGCCAAAATAGACCGTACGAGCAGTACTTC. The chain is encoded by TRBV11-2 joined to TRBJ2-7; the D gene identity is not certain. The junction shows trimming of 5 bases on V and 4 bases on J, plus 12 bases between the germline ends. The CDR3 spans 13 residues, from the cysteine through the phenylalanine. Only CDR3 DNA remains: 39 bases, in frame from the first base. Based on the germline V gene, the CDR1 and CDR2 sequences are SGHAT and FQNNGV.